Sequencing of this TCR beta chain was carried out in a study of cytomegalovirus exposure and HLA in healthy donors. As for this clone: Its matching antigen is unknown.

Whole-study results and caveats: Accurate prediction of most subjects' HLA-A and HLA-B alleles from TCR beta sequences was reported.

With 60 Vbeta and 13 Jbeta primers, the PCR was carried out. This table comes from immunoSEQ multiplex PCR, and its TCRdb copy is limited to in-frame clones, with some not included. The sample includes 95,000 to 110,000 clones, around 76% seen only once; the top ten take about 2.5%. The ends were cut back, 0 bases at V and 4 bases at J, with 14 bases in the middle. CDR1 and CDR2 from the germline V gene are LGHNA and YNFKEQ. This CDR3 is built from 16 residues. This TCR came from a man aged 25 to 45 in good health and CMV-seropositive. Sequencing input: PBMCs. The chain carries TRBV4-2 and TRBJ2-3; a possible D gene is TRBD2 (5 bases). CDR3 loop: CASSQEGVAGPDTQYF. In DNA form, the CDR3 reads TGTGCCAGCAGCCAAGAAGGAGTGGCGGGCCCAGATACGCAGTATTTT.